A selection of T cell receptor beta chains follows, all from one sample in a study of blood T cells in healthy people across ages. Via MiXCR, TCRdb re-called the 5' RACE reads, giving one row per CDR3 protein. The data show about 1.6 million distinct CDR3 sequences, with around 35% seen just once and around 10% held by the top ten. Source material: blood. These receptors were collected from a young woman in good health. Both conserved end residues are part of each CDR3. Fields, in order: CDR3 DNA, CDR3 protein, J gene, clone size, D gene, V gene. The D gene is left open where the match is weak. Size tells how often a clone was seen (once, few, many) or the class of an expanded clone, and some rows leave it out.

TGTGCCAGCAGCCTAGTGTACAAAGGCAGGAGAGAGACCCAGTACTTC | CASSLVYKGRRETQYF | TRBJ2-5 | - | - | TRBV11-2
TGCGCCAGCAGCCAAGATTGGGGAACAGGGAACACTGAAGCTTTCTTT | CASSQDWGTGNTEAFF | TRBJ1-1 | few | - | TRBV4-1
TGTGCCAGCAGTGATCTGGGACTAGAATACAATGAGCAGTTCTTC | CASSDLGLEYNEQFF | TRBJ2-1 | few | TRBD2 | TRBV2
TGTGCCAGCAGTTTAGGGACAGGGCGACATGGCTACACCTTC | CASSLGTGRHGYTF | TRBJ1-2 | few | TRBD1 | TRBV28
TGTGCCACCAGCGGAGATTTAGCGGGGGGGCAAGATACGCAGTATTTT | CATSGDLAGGQDTQYF | TRBJ2-3 | - | TRBD2 | TRBV15
TGCAGCGCCAATACAGGGGAGTGGGATGAAGCTTTCTTT | CSANTGEWDEAFF | TRBJ1-1 | - | TRBD1 | TRBV29-1
TGCACCAGCAGCTTGAGAGTAGCGGGAGGCGGGGAGACCCAGTACTTC | CTSSLRVAGGGETQYF | TRBJ2-5 | - | TRBD2 | TRBV5-1
TGCGCCAGCAGTACGGCAGCGGCCGCCTACGGGCAGTACTTC | CASSTAAAAYGQYF | TRBJ2-7 | - | - | TRBV5-1
TGTGCCAGCACGGCCCCTCCCCCGACAGACGAGCAGTACTTC | CASTAPPPTDEQYF | TRBJ2-7 | - | - | TRBV28
TGCAGTGCTAGAGGACAGGGTTATAATTCACCCCTCCACTTT | CSARGQGYNSPLHF | TRBJ1-6 | - | TRBD1 | TRBV20-1
TGTGCCAGCAGCTCGGGACAGGTCCCCAATGAAAAACTGTTTTTT | CASSSGQVPNEKLFF | TRBJ1-4 | - | TRBD1 | TRBV11-2
TGTGCCAGCACCTCCCCATTTTGGGAGCAGTACTTC | CASTSPFWEQYF | TRBJ2-7 | - | - | TRBV5-5
TGTGCCAGCAGCTCAAAATTAGCGGGGGGGACAGATACGCAGTATTTT | CASSSKLAGGTDTQYF | TRBJ2-3 | - | TRBD2 | TRBV7-2
TGCAGTGCTAGACCACTAGCGGGGAAGACAGATACGCAGTATTTT | CSARPLAGKTDTQYF | TRBJ2-3 | - | TRBD2 | TRBV20-1
TGCAGTGCTAGAATGTCAGACGTCTACGAGCAGTACTTC | CSARMSDVYEQYF | TRBJ2-7 | few | - | TRBV20-1
TGCAGTGCTCTCAACTACGAGCAGTACTTC | CSALNYEQYF | TRBJ2-7 | many | - | TRBV20-1
TGTGCCAGCAGCTTCCATGGAGGGGGGGCCACAGATACGCAGTATTTT | CASSFHGGGATDTQYF | TRBJ2-3 | - | - | TRBV5-5
TGTGCCAGCAGTTACTCGACGGACTACTCCTACAATGAGCAGTTCTTC | CASSYSTDYSYNEQFF | TRBJ2-1 | once | - | TRBV6-6
TGTGCCAGCAGCCTGGGTTCCATCCCTAACAATGAGCAGTTCTTC | CASSLGSIPNNEQFF | TRBJ2-1 | few | - | TRBV12-3/TRBV12-4
TGTGCCTGGAGGGCCTTGGCCAACGTCCTGACTTTC | CAWRALANVLTF | TRBJ2-6 | few | - | TRBV30
TGTGCCAGCAGCTCCGGAAGCCGGACAGGGGAAGAGACCCAGTACTTC | CASSSGSRTGEETQYF | TRBJ2-5 | few | TRBD1 | TRBV11-3
TGCAGTGCTAGAAAGAAGTCGAGCTACACCTTC | CSARKKSSYTF | TRBJ1-2 | - | - | TRBV20-1
TGTGCCAGCAGCTTGGAGGGGGCAGTAGATACGCAGTATTTT | CASSLEGAVDTQYF | TRBJ2-3 | - | TRBD1 | TRBV5-4
TGCAGTGCCATGGTGGTTAGAGCCGGCACAGATACGCAGTATTTT | CSAMVVRAGTDTQYF | TRBJ2-3 | - | - | TRBV20-1
TGCGCCAGCAGTGAGGGGCGGAATGAAGCTTTCTTT | CASSEGRNEAFF | TRBJ1-1 | - | - | TRBV10-2
TGTGCCAGAACAGATACGCAGTATTTT | CARTDTQYF | TRBJ2-3 | - | - | TRBV2
TGTGCCAGCAGTTACCCCCGGCAGGTCAACTATGGCTACACCTTC | CASSYPRQVNYGYTF | TRBJ1-2 | once | - | TRBV28
TGTGCCAGCAGTTTAAGGCGGAGGACAGTAGCATGGGAGGGCCTGGAAAACATTCAGTACTTC | CASSLRRRTVAWEGLENIQYF | TRBJ2-4 | - | - | TRBV28
TGTGCCAGCAGCCGAGGGACCGGACTAGCCGCAGATACGCAGTATTTT | CASSRGTGLAADTQYF | TRBJ2-3 | few | TRBD2 | TRBV3-1
TGCGCCAGCAGCGCCGGACAGGGCAAAAACAATGAACAGTTCTTC | CASSAGQGKNNEQFF | TRBJ2-1 | once | TRBD1 | TRBV5-1
TGCAGCCCCTCGGGATTGACAGATACGCAGTATTTT | CSPSGLTDTQYF | TRBJ2-3 | few | - | TRBV20-1
TGTGCCAGCAGTGACTCCCAGGTAGCCATGGGTAATTCACCCCTCCACTTT | CASSDSQVAMGNSPLHF | TRBJ1-6 | few | - | TRBV25-1
TGTGCCAGCAGCTTTCCGTACACAGGGGCACCCCTCCACTTT | CASSFPYTGAPLHF | TRBJ1-6 | - | TRBD1 | TRBV7-2
TGCGCCAGCAGCCAAGATAGGGCTAGCCTCTCAGATACGCAGTATTTT | CASSQDRASLSDTQYF | TRBJ2-3 | - | - | TRBV4-1
TGTGCCAGCAGCTTGTGGGGACTAGCGGGAGTGGTCTACGAGCAGTACTTC | CASSLWGLAGVVYEQYF | TRBJ2-7 | few | TRBD2 | TRBV5-6
TGCAGTGCTAGAGATCCAGGTTCAGGGCAAGAGACCCAGTACTTC | CSARDPGSGQETQYF | TRBJ2-5 | few | - | TRBV20-1
TGTGCCATCAGAGACGGCCCTACCACTGAAGCTTTCTTT | CAIRDGPTTEAFF | TRBJ1-1 | few | - | TRBV10-3
TGTGCCAGCAGTTTATCAGGGAGTCCCTACAATGAGCAGTTCTTC | CASSLSGSPYNEQFF | TRBJ2-1 | many | - | TRBV27